The 32 T cell receptor beta chains in this list originate from one sample, sequenced in a study of neurological immune-mediated disorders (dated by TCRdb to between 2017 and 2020). The receptor library was made with 5' RACE. Instrument used: Illumina HiSeq 2500. Using fastp trimming at Q25 and MiXCR clonotype assembly, TCRdb reanalyzed the public sequencing data and kept in-frame beta chains. All rows with the same CDR3 protein become a single entry with the most common DNA and genes. The sample has some 61,000 distinct CDR3 sequences on record, around 3.9% of them singletons. Clones ranked in the top ten supply around 1.3% of the sample. Sequenced: PBMCs. The receptors shown here come from a young man with multiple sclerosis.

This clonotype appeared many times. The CDR3 is CSARDRGRGRNEKLFF. In DNA, the CDR3 is TGCAGTGCTAGAGATCGGGGTAGGGGACGAAATGAAAAACTGTTTTTT. The V gene is TRBV20-1, the J gene TRBJ1-4; a possible D gene is TRBD1 (5 bases). CDR3 length: 16 amino acids. With 0 bases removed from V and 5 bases from J, the gap between germline ends came to 16 bases. CDR1 is DFQATT, CDR2 SNEGSKA, per germline (reference sequence).

There are many counts of this clonotype. The chain joins TRBV6-5 to TRBJ2-7; D is perhaps TRBD2 (6 bases). In germline, CDR1 is MNHEY, CDR2 SVGAGI. This CDR3 is built from 14 residues. The V gene lost 5 bases and the J gene lost 0 bases, with 11 bases spanning the gap. For the CDR3, the DNA is TGTGCCAGCAGTCCCTACGGGGGCTCCTACGAGCAGTACTTC. Translated, it gives CASSPYGGSYEQYF.

This clonotype was recorded many times. The CDR3 DNA sequence: TGTGCCAGCAGTGAATGGGACAGGGATAATTCACCCCTCCACTTT. It encodes CASSEWDRDNSPLHF. The chain carries TRBV25-1 and TRBJ1-6, with TRBD1 matching over 9 bases. The CDR3 has 15 amino acids. The germline V gene encodes CDR1 MGHDK and CDR2 SYGVNS. Unmatched junction bases numbered 0, after V lost 1 base and J lost 5 bases.

Many counts were recorded for this clonotype. This chain joins TRBV7-2 and TRBJ2-2; D call uncertain. The V gene lost 6 bases and the J gene lost 3 bases, with 8 bases spanning the gap. From germline, CDR1 is SGHTA and CDR2 FQGNSA. CDR3 size: 13 residues. In DNA, the CDR3 is TGTGCCAGCAGACGTCAGGACACCGGGGAGCTGTTTTTT. This gives the protein CASRRQDTGELFF. The complete variable domain, with remaining parts taken from reference TRBV7-2 and TRBJ2-2, reads GAGVSQSPSNKVTEKGKDVELRCDPISGHTALYWYRQSLGQGLEFLIYFQGNSAPDKSGLPSDRFSAERTGGSVSTLTIQRTQQEDSAVYLCASRRQDTGELFFGEGSRLTVL.

This clonotype has at least ten counts. V gene TRBV6-2 or TRBV6-3 combines with J gene TRBJ1-4; possibly TRBD1 for D (5 bases). The CDR3 consists of 17 residues. Looked up from germline, CDR1 is MNHEY and CDR2 is SVGEGT. Trimming left V 6 bases short and J 4 bases short, with 21 bases between. The CDR3 bases are TGTGCCAGCAGAACGCTTCAGGGACCACAAGATAATGAAAAACTGTTTTTT. Translation gives CASRTLQGPQDNEKLFF.

This clonotype was detected many times. The J gene is TRBJ2-6, the V gene TRBV18; a possible D gene is TRBD2 (5 bases). Trimming removed 4 bases from V and 1 base from J, with 20 bases in between. The CDR3 has 19 residues. CDR1 and CDR2 from the germline V gene are KGHSH and LQKENI. CDR3 sequence (DNA): TGTGCCAGCTCACTCACTAGTGTTTCACCCAGGTCTGGGGCCAACGTCCTGACTTTC. This translates into CASSLTSVSPRSGANVLTF.

This clonotype was seen more than once but under ten times. The CDR3 region has the DNA TGCAGTGCTAGAGGTTCGGTAGCGGGGGGGTACGAGCAGTACTTC. It encodes CSARGSVAGGYEQYF. The chain joins TRBV20-1 to TRBJ2-7; 11 bases are a match to TRBD2. V trimming: 1 base; J trimming: 4 bases; junction bases outside the gene matches: 6. Germline CDR1 is DFQATT and CDR2 is SNEGSKA (reference sequence). The CDR3 spans 15 residues.

This clonotype has a count of ten or more. The chain joins TRBV20-1 to TRBJ2-7, with 9 positions matching TRBD2. With V trimmed by 3 bases and J by 6 bases, 9 bases remained unmatched. The germline gives CDR1 DFQATT, CDR2 SNEGSKA (reference sequence). CDR3 length: 14 residues. CDR3 DNA sequence: TGCAGTGCTAGTCGTGGACTAGCGTCCCCCGAGCAGTACTTC. This sequence encodes CSASRGLASPEQYF.

This clonotype has a count of ten or more. The J gene is TRBJ2-5, the V gene TRBV20-1; possible D gene TRBD1, 6 bases. Trimming left V 5 bases short and J 4 bases short, with 17 bases between. The germline CDR1 and CDR2 sequences are DFQATT and SNEGSKA (reference sequence). This CDR3 contains 14 residues. CDR3 protein: CSAGGQTKGETQYF. CDR3 in DNA: TGCAGTGCTGGCGGACAGACGAAGGGAGAGACCCAGTACTTC.

This clonotype appeared many times. The chain uses TRBV12-3 or TRBV12-4 and TRBJ2-7; 7 nucleotides agree with TRBD2. Trimming cost V 6 bases and J 3 bases; bases outside gene matches: 11. The CDR3 is made up of 15 amino acids. The CDR3 sequence: CASRASSGAYYEQYF. CDR3 bases: TGTGCCAGCAGAGCCTCAAGCGGGGCCTACTACGAGCAGTACTTC.

Many counts were recorded for this clonotype. This chain joins TRBV10-3 and TRBJ2-2; D is possibly TRBD2 (6 bases). In germline, CDR1 is ENHRY, CDR2 SYGVKD. This CDR3 is 14 amino acids long. V shed 6 bases and J shed 1 base, with 9 bases lying between them. The CDR3 region is CAISGTRNTGELFF. Here the CDR3 DNA reads TGTGCCATCAGCGGGACTCGGAACACCGGGGAGCTGTTTTTT.

This clonotype was counted a few times. The chain employs TRBV15 and TRBJ2-7; 8 bases map to TRBD2. Germline-derived CDR1 and CDR2 are LNHNV and YYDKDF (reference sequence). The CDR3 runs 15 residues. J gave up 2 bases and V 1 base, and 4 bases lay outside the gene matches. The CDR3 loop reads CATSRGLAGTYEQYF. The CDR3 nucleotides are TGTGCCACCAGCAGAGGCCTAGCGGGCACCTACGAGCAGTACTTC.

This clonotype was observed at least ten times. CDR3 sequence reads: CASSLGLAGLHTGELFF. The CDR3 bases are TGTGCCAGCAGCTTGGGACTAGCGGGGCTCCACACCGGGGAGCTGTTTTTT. The V gene is TRBV5-5, the J gene TRBJ2-2; TRBD2 agrees at 11 bases. Germline assignment: CDR1 SGHKS and CDR2 YYEKEE (reference sequence). CDR3 length: 17 amino acids. The V gene end was trimmed by 0 bases and the J gene end by 3 bases; junction bases not matched to a gene: 4.

This clonotype was detected ten times or more. The V and J genes are TRBV6-4 and TRBJ2-7; TRBD1 might be the D (5 bases). Trimming stripped 3 bases from V and 5 bases from J, with 14 bases between. Per the germline V gene, CDR1 is MRHNA and CDR2 is SNTAGT. This CDR3 has 14 residues. The CDR3 DNA reads TGTGCCAGCAGTGAAGGGCAGGGTGTCAACGAGCAGTACTTC. This translates into CASSEGQGVNEQYF.

As concerns this clonotype: A single base separates this from a much larger clone, so it may be a read error. This rearrangement joins TRBV6-6 to TRBJ1-6; unclear D gene. The CDR3 is made up of 13 amino acids. The germline CDR1 and CDR2 sequences are MNHNY and SVGAGI (reference sequence). The CDR3 DNA sequence: TGTGCCAGCAGTTACATGGTGGGCGCGGCCCTCAACTTT. Translating gives CASSYMVGAALNF.

This clonotype was seen ten or more times. The genes are TRBV5-5 and TRBJ2-7; 9 nucleotides agree with TRBD1. J lost 6 bases, V lost 4 bases, and 8 bases had no gene match. The V gene's germline CDR1 is SGHKS and CDR2 YYEKEE (reference sequence). This CDR3 is built from 14 residues. This chain's CDR3 is CASSTPGQGLEQYF. CDR3 DNA sequence: TGTGCCAGCAGCACGCCGGGACAGGGCCTCGAGCAGTACTTC.

This clonotype was counted ten times or more. V and J are TRBV10-3 and TRBJ1-6; TRBD1 matches at 10 bases. Germline values: CDR1 ENHRY, CDR2 SYGVKD. V gave up 2 bases and J gave up 5 bases; unmatched junction bases: 6. The CDR3 covers 17 residues. The CDR3 DNA follows: TGTGCCATCAGTGAGGCTGACAGGGGGCCTAATAATTCACCCCTCCACTTT. Its translation is CAISEADRGPNNSPLHF.

This clonotype was seen a handful of times. A much larger clone differs from this one at a single base, so this may be a read error. This chain joins TRBV5-1 and TRBJ2-7; D possibly corresponds to TRBD1 (5 bases). Germline CDR1 SGHRS, CDR2 YFSETQ. This CDR3 has 15 amino acids. V was cut by 2 bases and J by 2 bases, with 14 bases left in between. CDR3 protein: CASSLGVATTYEQYF. DNA of the CDR3: TGCGCCAGCAGCTTAGGGGTTGCAACTACCTACGAGCAGTACTTC.

Details on this clonotype: A much more abundant neighbour one base away suggests this may be a read error. The rearrangement joins TRBV5-1 to TRBJ2-3; D remains unclear. The CDR3 has 14 amino acids. Trimming took off 1 base at V and 5 bases at J, with 11 bases between the two ends. CDR1 is SGHRS, CDR2 YFSETQ, per germline. CDR3 in DNA: TGCGCCAGCAGCTTGAGAAAGATTGAAGATACGCAGTATTTT. Protein: CASSLRKIEDTQYF. Full variable domain (remainder filled in from reference TRBV5-1 and TRBJ2-3): KAGVTQTPRYLIKTRGQQVTLSCSPISGHRSVSWYQQTPGQGLQFLFEYFSETQRNKGNFPGRFSGRQFSNSRSEMNVSTLELGDSALYLCASSLRKIEDTQYFGPGTRLTVL.

The sample holds many counts of this clonotype. The J gene is TRBJ1-3, the V gene TRBV9, with 7 bases fitting TRBD1. V was clipped by 4 bases and J by 5 bases; unmatched bases: 12. This CDR3 has 16 amino acids. The germline gives CDR1 SGDLS, CDR2 YYNGEE. The CDR3 DNA sequence: TGTGCCAGCAGCCCTTGGATGGAGGGGGCGAGAAACACCATATATTTT. Protein sequence: CASSPWMEGARNTIYF.

This clonotype was seen many times. The chain employs TRBV5-1 and TRBJ1-5; 7 nucleotides align to TRBD1. The trim removed 4 bases at V and 0 bases at J, leaving 4 bases unmatched. The CDR3 is 15 amino acids. Germline CDR1 SGHRS, CDR2 YFSETQ. CDR3 nucleotides: TGCGCCAGCAGCCCGACAGGGACTAGCAATCAGCCCCAGCATTTT. Amino acids: CASSPTGTSNQPQHF.

In its sample, this clonotype was seen many times. The rearrangement joins TRBV20-1 to TRBJ1-5; a weak D match, TRBD1 (5 bases). Trimming shortened V by 0 bases and J by 0 bases, and 15 bases separated the two germline ends. The CDR3 is 17 amino acids. Germline V lookup: CDR1 DFQATT, CDR2 SNEGSKA (reference sequence). The CDR3, as DNA: TGCAGTGCTAGAGATCCCCTTGGGGGATATAGCAATCAGCCCCAGCATTTT. Residues: CSARDPLGGYSNQPQHF.

The chain employs TRBV12-3 or TRBV12-4 and TRBJ2-3, with 10 bases fitting TRBD2. This CDR3 contains 15 residues. With V trimmed by 6 bases and J by 5 bases, 8 bases remained unmatched. CDR3 bases: TGTGCCAGCAGACCCGGACTAGCGGCGGGAGATACGCAGTATTTT. Its protein product is CASRPGLAAGDTQYF.

This clonotype was observed at least ten times. The chain has TRBV20-1 and TRBJ2-7; TRBD2 agrees at 13 bases. Germline V gives CDR1 DFQATT, CDR2 SNEGSKA (reference sequence). The CDR3 sequence is 16 residues long. V lost 5 bases, J lost 2 bases, and 9 bases stayed unmatched. DNA for the CDR3: TGCAGTGCTTCAATTTCAGGGACTAGCGGGACCTACGAGCAGTACTTC. Residues: CSASISGTSGTYEQYF.

Many counts were recorded for this clonotype. The CDR3 coding sequence is TGTGCCAGCAGCCCGTACAGGGGAGGCGATGAAAAACTGTTTTTT. Amino acid sequence: CASSPYRGGDEKLFF. V gene TRBV14 combines with J gene TRBJ1-4; 7 positions match TRBD1. J lost 6 bases, V lost 4 bases, and 8 bases had no gene match. The CDR3 is 15 residues long. Germline CDR1 is SGHDN and CDR2 is FVKESK.

This clonotype has ten or more counts. This rearrangement joins TRBV7-6 to TRBJ2-1, with no clear D. There are 15 residues in the CDR3. Trimming took 2 bases from V and 0 from J, leaving 8 bases between them. Germline-derived CDR1 and CDR2 are SGHVS and FNYEAQ. DNA for the CDR3: TGTGCCAGCAGCTTACGGGCAGCCTCCTACAATGAGCAGTTCTTC. Protein: CASSLRAASYNEQFF.

This clonotype was recorded many times. The chain uses TRBV10-3 and TRBJ1-3; D is uncertain. V dropped 7 bases and J dropped 1 base, with 11 bases sitting between them. This CDR3 has 14 residues. The germline V gene has CDR1 ENHRY and CDR2 SYGVKD. CDR3 residues: CAITDPGSGNTIYF. In DNA, the CDR3 is TGTGCCATCACCGACCCGGGGTCTGGAAACACCATATATTTT.

This clonotype came up many times. This chain links TRBV7-7 with TRBJ2-3; 8 nucleotides align to TRBD1. Germline V gene lookup returns CDR1 SSHAT and CDR2 FNYEAQ (reference sequence). Germline trimming cut 5 bases from V and 2 bases from J; bases unmatched to any gene: 6. The CDR3 extends over 15 amino acids. The CDR3 region is CASSPTGEITDTQYF. Written as DNA, the CDR3 is TGTGCCAGCAGCCCGACAGGGGAGATCACAGATACGCAGTATTTT.

In this sample, this clonotype turned up many times. V usage is TRBV3-1 and J usage is TRBJ1-4, with a weak D call TRBD1 (5 bases). CDR1 and CDR2 (germline): LGHDT, YNNKEL (reference sequence). The ends were cut back, 2 bases at V and 2 bases at J, with 24 bases in the middle. The CDR3 is 20 residues long. The CDR3 nucleotides read TGTGCCAGCAGCCAAATTGGAGGGACCGAGATCATTCGGACTAATGAAAAACTGTTTTTT. This codes for CASSQIGGTEIIRTNEKLFF.

In its sample, this clonotype was seen many times. The gene calls are TRBV11-3 and TRBJ2-3, with 9 bases lining up with TRBD2. The CDR3 runs 17 residues. With V trimmed by 6 bases and J by 4 bases, 14 bases remained unmatched. Germline V gene lookup returns CDR1 SGHNT and CDR2 YENEEA. The CDR3 nucleotides are TGTGCCAGCAGTCCGCGTGCGGGCGGGGGGGCCCCAGATACGCAGTATTTT. Its protein product is CASSPRAGGGAPDTQYF.

This clonotype appeared many times. The rearrangement links TRBV10-3 to TRBJ1-1; maybe TRBD1 (6 bases). The CDR3 is 14 amino acids. Deletions cut 1 base from V and 4 bases from J, with 10 bases between. From germline, CDR1 is ENHRY and CDR2 SYGVKD. The CDR3 is CAISELQGSTEAFF. For the CDR3, the DNA is TGTGCCATCAGTGAGTTACAGGGTAGCACTGAAGCTTTCTTT.

This clonotype was found many times. The rearrangement uses TRBV14 and TRBJ2-2, with D uncertain. The length of the CDR3 is 16 residues. The V end lost 0 bases, the J end lost 6 bases, and 14 bases lay between the germline ends. Germline-derived CDR1 and CDR2 are SGHDN and FVKESK. This CDR3 reads CASSQDLGNVAGELFF. The CDR3 bases are TGTGCCAGCAGCCAAGATCTAGGAAACGTTGCCGGGGAGCTGTTTTTT. The whole variable domain, filled in from reference TRBV14 and TRBJ2-2, reads EAGVTQFPSHSVIEKGQTVTLRCDPISGHDNLYWYRRVMGKEIKFLLHFVKESKQDESGMPNNRFLAERTGGTYSTLKVQPAELEDSGVYFCASSQDLGNVAGELFFGEGSRLTVL.